Here is one TCR beta chain with its context. The CDR3 sequence is 15 residues long. The V gene's germline CDR1 is LNHNV and CDR2 YYDKDF (reference sequence). Trimming stripped 9 bases from V and 1 base from J, with 16 bases between. The source of the sample is a study of blood T cell repertoires in COVID-19. Overall study context: The origin of the acute and convalescent COVID-19 samples was the United States, Italy and Spain. From T cells, B-cell-depleted T cells, or PBMCs came the material, which was cDNA or gDNA.

The repertoire was sequenced with immunoSEQ multiplex PCR; TCRdb's copy has only in-frame clones and lacks some. Seen here are 400,000 to 550,000 clones, roughly 89% observed once, and the top ten hold 4% to 5.5%. The sequence was obtained from a woman in her twenties or thirties with acute or convalescent COVID-19. Sequencing was carried out using peripheral blood. The chain combines TRBV15 with TRBJ1-5; D might be TRBD1 (5 bases). The CDR3 reads CATSQGFLSNQPQHF. The CDR3 region has the DNA TGTGCCACGTCGCAGGGCTTCCTCAGCAATCAGCCCCAGCATTTT.